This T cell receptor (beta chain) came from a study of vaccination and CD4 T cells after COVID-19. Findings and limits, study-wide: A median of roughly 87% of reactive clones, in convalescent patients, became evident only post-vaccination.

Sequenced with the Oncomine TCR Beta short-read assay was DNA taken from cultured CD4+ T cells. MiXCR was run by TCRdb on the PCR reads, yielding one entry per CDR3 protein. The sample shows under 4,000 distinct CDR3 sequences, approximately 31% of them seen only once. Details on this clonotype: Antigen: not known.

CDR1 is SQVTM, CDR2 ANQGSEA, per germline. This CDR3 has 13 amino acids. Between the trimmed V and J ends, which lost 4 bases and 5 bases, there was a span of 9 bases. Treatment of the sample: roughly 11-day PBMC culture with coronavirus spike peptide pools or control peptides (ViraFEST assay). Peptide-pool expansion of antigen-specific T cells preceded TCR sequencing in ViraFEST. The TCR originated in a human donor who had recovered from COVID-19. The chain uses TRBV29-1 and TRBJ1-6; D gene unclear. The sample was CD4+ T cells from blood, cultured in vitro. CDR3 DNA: TGCAGCGTTGGAGGCAGTAATAATTCACCCCTCCACTTT. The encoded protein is CSVGGSNNSPLHF.